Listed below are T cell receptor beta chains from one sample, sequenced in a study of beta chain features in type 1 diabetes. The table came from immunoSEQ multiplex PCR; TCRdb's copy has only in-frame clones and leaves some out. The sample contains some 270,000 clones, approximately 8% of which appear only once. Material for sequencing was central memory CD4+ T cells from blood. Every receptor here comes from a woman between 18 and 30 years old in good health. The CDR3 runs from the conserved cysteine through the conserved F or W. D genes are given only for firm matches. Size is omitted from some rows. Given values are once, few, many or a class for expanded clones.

CDR3 DNA: TGTGCCAGCAGTTTATGGGTCGGGACAGGACCTCAGGATCAGCCCCAGCATTTT
CDR3 protein: CASSLWVGTGPQDQPQHF
V gene: TRBV27
D gene: TRBD1
CDR3 length: 18
clone size: .
J gene: TRBJ1-5

CDR3 DNA: TGTGCCAGCAGTAACGGAGTTGCCGGGGAGCTGTTTTTT
CDR3 protein: CASSNGVAGELFF
V gene: TRBV6-5
D gene: .
CDR3 length: 13
clone size: few
J gene: TRBJ2-2

CDR3 DNA: TGTGCCAGCAGCTTAGAGCGGGGGGGCCCGGGAGATACGCAGTATTTT
CDR3 protein: CASSLERGGPGDTQYF
V gene: TRBV7-2
D gene: TRBD2
CDR3 length: 16
clone size: few
J gene: TRBJ2-3

CDR3 DNA: TGTGCCAGCAGCTTACACCAGGGGTCCTATAATTCACCCCTCCACTTT
CDR3 protein: CASSLHQGSYNSPLHF
V gene: TRBV7-2
D gene: .
CDR3 length: 16
clone size: few
J gene: TRBJ1-6

CDR3 DNA: TGTGCCAGCATTCAAGGGGCCGGATCTGGAAACACCATATATTTT
CDR3 protein: CASIQGAGSGNTIYF
V gene: TRBV28
D gene: .
CDR3 length: 15
clone size: .
J gene: TRBJ1-3

CDR3 DNA: TGTGCCAGCAGCTTAGGTCTGTGGCAGGACATCTATGGCTACACCTTC
CDR3 protein: CASSLGLWQDIYGYTF
V gene: TRBV7-9
D gene: .
CDR3 length: 16
clone size: .
J gene: TRBJ1-2

CDR3 DNA: TGTGCCAGCTCACCAGGGCATTCTAACACTGAAGCTTTCTTT
CDR3 protein: CASSPGHSNTEAFF
V gene: TRBV18
D gene: .
CDR3 length: 14
clone size: few
J gene: TRBJ1-1

CDR3 DNA: TGTGCCAGTCAGGGACTAGGCCTATTCGGTGAGCAGTTCTTC
CDR3 protein: CASQGLGLFGEQFF
V gene: TRBV7-9
D gene: TRBD2
CDR3 length: 14
clone size: few
J gene: TRBJ2-1

CDR3 DNA: TGCAGCGTTGAAGATAACAACCGGTGGGGCTACACCTTC
CDR3 protein: CSVEDNNRWGYTF
V gene: TRBV29-1
D gene: .
CDR3 length: 13
clone size: few
J gene: TRBJ1-2

CDR3 DNA: TGTGCCTGGAGTCTAGGGGGGAAGAACACTGAAGCTTTCTTT
CDR3 protein: CAWSLGGKNTEAFF
V gene: TRBV30
D gene: .
CDR3 length: 14
clone size: .
J gene: TRBJ1-1

CDR3 DNA: TGTGCCAGCAGTTCCCGGGACAGGGATTCAAATGAGCAGTTCTTC
CDR3 protein: CASSSRDRDSNEQFF
V gene: TRBV11-1
D gene: TRBD1
CDR3 length: 15
clone size: .
J gene: TRBJ2-1

CDR3 DNA: TGCGCCAGCAGCCAGGGGACGACCGATACGCAGTATTTT
CDR3 protein: CASSQGTTDTQYF
V gene: TRBV5-1
D gene: .
CDR3 length: 13
clone size: .
J gene: TRBJ2-3

CDR3 DNA: TGTGCCAGCAGCTTAGCGTTTGGAAACACCATATATTTT
CDR3 protein: CASSLAFGNTIYF
V gene: TRBV7-2
D gene: .
CDR3 length: 13
clone size: .
J gene: TRBJ1-3

CDR3 DNA: TGTGCCAGCAGCTTATTGCCTACCTCAGGACTGATTCAGTACTTC
CDR3 protein: CASSLLPTSGLIQYF
V gene: TRBV11-2
D gene: .
CDR3 length: 15
clone size: many
J gene: TRBJ2-4

CDR3 DNA: TGTGCCAGCAGCCCTCGAGGGACAGGCCGCGCGAACACCGGGGAGCTGTTTTTT
CDR3 protein: CASSPRGTGRANTGELFF
V gene: TRBV4-2
D gene: TRBD1
CDR3 length: 18
clone size: .
J gene: TRBJ2-2

CDR3 DNA: TGTGCCAGCAGCTCGTCACGAGGACAGGGGGCCGTCGATACGCAGTATTTT
CDR3 protein: CASSSSRGQGAVDTQYF
V gene: TRBV7-9
D gene: TRBD1
CDR3 length: 17
clone size: few
J gene: TRBJ2-3

CDR3 DNA: TGTGCCAGCAGCCCGAGGCGGACGCTGAGCTCCTACGAGCAGTACTTC
CDR3 protein: CASSPRRTLSSYEQYF
V gene: TRBV25-1
D gene: .
CDR3 length: 16
clone size: few
J gene: TRBJ2-7

CDR3 DNA: TGTGCCAGCAGCTTAGTAAACAATCAGCCCCAGCATTTT
CDR3 protein: CASSLVNNQPQHF
V gene: TRBV7-2
D gene: .
CDR3 length: 13
clone size: .
J gene: TRBJ1-5

CDR3 DNA: TGTGCCTGGGCCAAACCACCCGGGACCGCGGGGGAAAAACTGTTTTTT
CDR3 protein: CAWAKPPGTAGEKLFF
V gene: TRBV30
D gene: .
CDR3 length: 16
clone size: few
J gene: TRBJ1-4

CDR3 DNA: TGTGCCAGCAGTGGCAGCCTCCGGTCACCCTATGGCTACACCTTC
CDR3 protein: CASSGSLRSPYGYTF
V gene: TRBV6-1
D gene: .
CDR3 length: 15
clone size: .
J gene: TRBJ1-2

CDR3 DNA: TGTGCCAGCAGCGTTGGACCGGACTATGGCTACACCTTC
CDR3 protein: CASSVGPDYGYTF
V gene: TRBV28
D gene: .
CDR3 length: 13
clone size: few
J gene: TRBJ1-2

CDR3 DNA: TGTGCCAGCAGCTTGAAGGGGCCGGGGGATACGCAGTATTTT
CDR3 protein: CASSLKGPGDTQYF
V gene: TRBV7-2
D gene: .
CDR3 length: 14
clone size: .
J gene: TRBJ2-3

CDR3 DNA: TGTGCCAGCAGTGACAGTAGGACAGGGGGATTGACCCTCCACTTT
CDR3 protein: CASSDSRTGGLTLHF
V gene: TRBV2
D gene: TRBD1
CDR3 length: 15
clone size: few
J gene: TRBJ1-6

CDR3 DNA: TGTGCCAGCAGCTTGCCCCTAGGGGAGGGCACAGATACGCAGTATTTT
CDR3 protein: CASSLPLGEGTDTQYF
V gene: TRBV5-4
D gene: .
CDR3 length: 16
clone size: few
J gene: TRBJ2-3

CDR3 DNA: TGTGCCAGCAGCTTACGGAGTAGCACAGATACGCAGTATTTT
CDR3 protein: CASSLRSSTDTQYF
V gene: TRBV7-2
D gene: .
CDR3 length: 14
clone size: .
J gene: TRBJ2-3

CDR3 DNA: TGTGCCAGCAGTGACAAGGGTCGAGAGACCCAGTACTTC
CDR3 protein: CASSDKGRETQYF
V gene: TRBV2
D gene: .
CDR3 length: 13
clone size: many
J gene: TRBJ2-5